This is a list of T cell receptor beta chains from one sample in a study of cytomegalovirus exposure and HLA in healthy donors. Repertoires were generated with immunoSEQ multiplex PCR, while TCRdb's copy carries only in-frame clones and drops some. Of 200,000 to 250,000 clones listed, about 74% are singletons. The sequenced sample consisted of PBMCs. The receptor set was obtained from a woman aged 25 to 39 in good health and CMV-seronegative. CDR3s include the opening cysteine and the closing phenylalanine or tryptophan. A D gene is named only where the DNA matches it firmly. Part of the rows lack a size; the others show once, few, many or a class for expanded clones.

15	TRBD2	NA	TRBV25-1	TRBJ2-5	TGTGCCAGCAGTGCCAGGACTAGCGGCAAAGAGACCCAGTACTTC	CASSARTSGKETQYF
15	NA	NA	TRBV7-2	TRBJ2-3	TGTGCCAGCAGCTTAATAGCGAGTGCCACAGATACGCAGTATTTT	CASSLIASATDTQYF
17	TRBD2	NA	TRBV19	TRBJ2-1	TGTGCCAGTAGTATAGAAATAAGGGCTAGCGGGGGGCTCGAGCAGTTCTTC	CASSIEIRASGGLEQFF
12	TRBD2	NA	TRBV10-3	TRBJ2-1	TGTGCCATCGCGGGGGGGTACGATGAGCAGTTCTTC	CAIAGGYDEQFF
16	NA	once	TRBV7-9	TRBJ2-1	TGTGCCAGCAACGATAACAGGGAGTTATCCTACAATGAGCAGTTCTTC	CASNDNRELSYNEQFF
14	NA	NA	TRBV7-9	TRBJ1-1	TGTGCCAGCAGCTTAGGGGCGGGGGACACTGAAGCTTTCTTT	CASSLGAGDTEAFF
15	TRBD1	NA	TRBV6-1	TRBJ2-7	TGTGCCAGCAGACCAGCGGGCAGGGGGCTATACGAGCAGTACTTC	CASRPAGRGLYEQYF
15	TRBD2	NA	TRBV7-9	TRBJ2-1	TGTGCCAGCAGCTTAGTACTAGCGGGGTCCAATGAGCAGTTCTTC	CASSLVLAGSNEQFF
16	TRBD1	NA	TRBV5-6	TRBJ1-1	TGTGCCAGCAGCTTGTTTCGGGACAGGGTAAGCACTGAAGCTTTCTTT	CASSLFRDRVSTEAFF
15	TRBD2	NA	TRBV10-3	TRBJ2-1	TGTGCCATCAGAACCGGGACTAGCGGGAAAAGTGAGCAGTTCTTC	CAIRTGTSGKSEQFF
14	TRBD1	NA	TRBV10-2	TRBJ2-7	TGCGCCAGCAGCCCGGGACAGGGTATGTCCGAGCAGTACTTC	CASSPGQGMSEQYF
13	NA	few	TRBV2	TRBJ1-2	TGTGCCAGCAGTGGAGGGATCGACCTTCTAAAAACCTTC	CASSGGIDLLKTF
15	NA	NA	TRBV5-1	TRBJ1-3	TGCGCCAGTCCTCGAATTACAGAACTGAGAAACACCATATATTTT	CASPRITELRNTIYF
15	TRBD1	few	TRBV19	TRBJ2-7	TGTGCCAGTAGTTTTCCGGGACAGGGAAGCTACGAGCAGTACTTC	CASSFPGQGSYEQYF
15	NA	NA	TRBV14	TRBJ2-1	TGTGCCAGCAGCCAAGTCAAGTCAGACTACAATGAGCAGTTCTTC	CASSQVKSDYNEQFF
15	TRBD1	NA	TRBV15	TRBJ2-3	TGTGCCACCAGCAGAGGACAGGGGCCTCTTGATACGCAGTATTTT	CATSRGQGPLDTQYF
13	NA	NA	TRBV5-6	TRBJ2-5	TGTGCCAGCAGCTTGCGCGGGGCAGAGACCCAGTACTTC	CASSLRGAETQYF
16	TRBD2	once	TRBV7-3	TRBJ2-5	TGTGCCAGCAGCTTTAGCGGGAGGGCCGGAGAAGAGACCCAGTACTTC	CASSFSGRAGEETQYF
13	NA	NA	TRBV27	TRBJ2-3	TGTGCCAGCAGTTTCACTCCCACAGATACGCAGTATTTT	CASSFTPTDTQYF
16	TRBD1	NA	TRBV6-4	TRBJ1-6	TGTGCCAGCAGTGAGGAACCGGGACAGTATAATTCACCCCTCCACTTT	CASSEEPGQYNSPLHF
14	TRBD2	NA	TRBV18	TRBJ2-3	TGTGCCAGCTCCGGGACTAGCGGCACAGATACGCAGTATTTT	CASSGTSGTDTQYF
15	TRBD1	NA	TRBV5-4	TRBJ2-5	TGTGCCAGCAGCTTGATGGGACAGGGGGTAGAGACCCAGTACTTC	CASSLMGQGVETQYF
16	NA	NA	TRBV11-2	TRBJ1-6	TGTGCCAGCAGAAAAACGGGGGCCGGGGGGGATTCACCCCTCCACTTT	CASRKTGAGGDSPLHF
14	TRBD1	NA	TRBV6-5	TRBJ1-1	TGTGCCAGCAGCTTACAGGGGGCGTCGTCGGAAGCTTTCTTT	CASSLQGASSEAFF
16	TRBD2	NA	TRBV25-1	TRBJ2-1	TGTGCCAGCAGTACCCCTGGGACTTCGCGGGGGGGTGAGCAGTTCTTC	CASSTPGTSRGGEQFF
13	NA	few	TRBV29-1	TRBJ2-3	TGCAGCGTTGATGCGGGGTCGGCAGATACGCAGTATTTT	CSVDAGSADTQYF
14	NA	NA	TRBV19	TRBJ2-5	TGTGCCAGTACCCTGACCCTCCAGCAAGAGGCCCAGTACTTC	CASTLTLQQEAQYF
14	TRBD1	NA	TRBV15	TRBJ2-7	TGTGCCACCGCCACCCGGGACAGCTCCCGCGAGCAGTACTTC	CATATRDSSREQYF
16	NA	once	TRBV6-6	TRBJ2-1	TGTGCCAGCAGCCAATCCCCCCTCTACTCGGGAGATGAGCAGTTCTTC	CASSQSPLYSGDEQFF
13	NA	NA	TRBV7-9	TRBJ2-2	TGTGCCAGCAGCTCGTCCAACACCGGGGAGCTGTTTTTT	CASSSSNTGELFF
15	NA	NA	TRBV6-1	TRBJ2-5	TGTGCCAGCAGTGGACAACTAGCTATAGGGGAGACCCAGTACTTC	CASSGQLAIGETQYF
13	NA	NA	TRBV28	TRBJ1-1	TGTGCCAGCAGTTTACGGTTATACACTGAAGCTTTCTTT	CASSLRLYTEAFF
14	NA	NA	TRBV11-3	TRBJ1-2	TGTGCCAGCGCCCCAGGGGCAGCTAACTATGGCTACACCTTC	CASAPGAANYGYTF
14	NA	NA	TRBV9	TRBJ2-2	TGTGCCAGCAGCGTAGTAGGGGATACCGGGGAGCTGTTTTTT	CASSVVGDTGELFF
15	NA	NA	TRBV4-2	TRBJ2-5	TGTGCCAGCAGCCAAGTGGCAGGGCAAGAAGAGACCCAGTACTTC	CASSQVAGQEETQYF
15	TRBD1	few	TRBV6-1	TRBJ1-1	TGTGCCAGTCCGGGACAGGCTAGCTCGGGCACTGAAGCTTTCTTT	CASPGQASSGTEAFF